This TCR beta chain was sequenced in a study of blood T cell repertoires in COVID-19. Clones were read by immunoSEQ multiplex PCR, and TCRdb kept only the in-frame ones, dropping some. The sample has about 150,000 clones, 76% seen once. The CDR3 has 15 residues. J lost 2 bases, V lost 5 bases, and 4 bases had no gene match. The germline V gene has CDR1 MNHEY and CDR2 SVGEGT. This clone was detected a few times. The clonotype was recovered from a woman aged 80 or over with acute or convalescent COVID-19. Sequencing input: peripheral blood. This chain joins TRBV6-2 or TRBV6-3 and TRBJ1-5, with 9 bases that match TRBD1. CDR3 residues: CASSRGQGGNQPQHF. The CDR3, as DNA: TGTGCCAGCAGTCGGGGACAGGGAGGCAATCAGCCCCAGCATTTT.